This TCR beta chain emerged from a study of blood T cell repertoires in COVID-19. The wider study: The cDNA or gDNA used as material had been derived from T cells, B-cell-depleted T cells, or PBMCs.

Trimming took 2 bases from V and 2 from J, leaving 10 bases between them. The germline V gene has CDR1 SGHDT and CDR2 YYEEEE. The CDR3 has 15 residues. Study processing details: Estimates of nucleated cell counts were drawn from the amplification of reference gene primers. The table came from immunoSEQ multiplex PCR; TCRdb's copy has only in-frame clones and leaves some out. That table gives V, J and clone size, and the DNA gave D and trimming. Counted here are fewer than 200,000 clones, under 80% occurring once; the ten biggest clones make up 2.5% to 3.5%. The sample consisted of peripheral blood. The sequence was obtained from a man between 65 and 79 years old with acute or convalescent COVID-19. The V and J genes are TRBV5-6 and TRBJ2-2, with a weak D call TRBD1 (5 bases). The CDR3 DNA follows: TGTGCCAGCAGCTTCACCAGGGTTAACACCGGGGAGCTGTTTTTT. As protein: CASSFTRVNTGELFF.